Below are 25 T cell receptor beta chains sequenced from a single sample in a study of metastatic and nonmetastatic thyroid tumors. All patients were treatment-naive before thyroid surgery. MiXCR was used by TCRdb to re-call the PCR reads. The sample lists some 21,000 clones; more than 25% were seen once. Sequencing input: blood. Every receptor here comes from a female donor with papillary thyroid cancer or a benign thyroid nodule (not recorded which). Some clones in this sample may be carry-over from other donors' samples.

This clone appeared many times. The chain recombines TRBV6-2 or TRBV6-3 with TRBJ2-1, with D maybe TRBD1 (6 bases). This CDR3 region has 13 residues. Germline CDR1 and CDR2: MNHEY and SVGEGT. Between the trimmed V and J ends, which lost 4 bases and 6 bases, there was a span of 10 bases. CDR3 DNA sequence: TGTGCCAGCAGTTTAAACAGGGTCAATGAGCAGTTCTTC. Translated: CASSLNRVNEQFF.

There are many counts of this clone. The V call is TRBV10-3, the J call TRBJ2-3; no reliable D call. The CDR3 loop spans 13 amino acids. V lost 3 bases to trimming and J lost 5 bases, with 9 bases between them. Per germline, CDR1 ENHRY and CDR2 SYGVKD. The CDR3 loop reads CAISELVGDTQYF. CDR3 nucleotides: TGTGCCATCAGTGAATTAGTAGGAGATACGCAGTATTTT.

This clone was recorded many times. V gene TRBV5-6 combines with J gene TRBJ1-4, with D uncertain. This CDR3 is 18 amino acids long. Germline CDR1 reads SGHDT; CDR2 reads YYEEEE. V was cut by 4 bases and J by 1 base, with 20 bases left in between. The DNA for the CDR3 is TGTGCCAGCAGCCCAAGGTCACAGCGACGGGTAACTAATGAAAAACTGTTTTTT. It encodes CASSPRSQRRVTNEKLFF. Full variable domain (outside the CDR3, taken from reference TRBV5-6 and TRBJ1-4): DAGVTQSPTHLIKTRGQQVTLRCSPKSGHDTVSWYQQALGQGPQFIFQYYEEEERQRGNFPDRFSGHQFPNYSSELNVNALLLGDSALYLCASSPRSQRRVTNEKLFFGSGTQLSVL.

This clone was seen repeatedly, ten times or more. The gene calls are TRBV12-3 or TRBV12-4 and TRBJ1-2; D is perhaps TRBD1 (6 bases). The V and J ends lost 5 bases and 13 bases respectively, with 17 bases between them. The CDR3 totals 12 residues. CDR3 bases: TGTGCCAGCAGTACAGGGATGGGACTCGGCACCTTC. Translated: CASSTGMGLGTF.

This clone is judged medium-sized. The sample contains more than one DNA sequence encoding this CDR3. The chain recombines TRBV6-1 with TRBJ1-5, with D hard to call. Germline CDR1 reads MNHNS; CDR2 reads SASEGT. There are 15 residues in the CDR3. V shed 2 bases and J shed 0 bases, with 8 bases lying between them. The CDR3 nucleotides read TGTGCCAGCAGTGAACCAGGAATTAGCAATCAGCCCCAGCATTTT. This translates into CASSEPGISNQPQHF.

There are a few counts of this clone. This CDR3 fails to terminate in the conserved phenylalanine or tryptophan, so it likely reflects a read error. V and J are TRBV6-2 or TRBV6-3 and TRBJ2-5; D is uncertain. The CDR3 sequence is 14 residues long. The germline gives CDR1 MNHEY, CDR2 SVGEGT. As DNA, the CDR3 is TGTGCCAGCACCATAAAACGGTTCCAAGAGAACCAGTACTTG. It codes for CASTIKRFQENQYL.

This clone was recorded at least ten times. This chain links TRBV27 with TRBJ1-1, with D unclear. The CDR3 has 12 amino acids. Trimming took 4 bases from V and 11 from J, leaving 14 bases between them. Germline V gene lookup returns CDR1 MNHEY and CDR2 SMNVEV (reference sequence). The CDR3 DNA follows: TGTGCCAGCAGTTATTCGGGAGAGGGTGCTTTCTTT. Translated, it gives CASSYSGEGAFF.

The chain combines TRBV12-3 or TRBV12-4 with TRBJ2-7, with 9 bases matching TRBD1. The CDR3 has 13 residues. The junction had 12 bases not matched to a gene; V was cut back by 6 bases and J by 12 bases. The CDR3 DNA is TGTGCCAGCAGACGGGGACAGGGTCAAGTTGTGTACTTC. Amino acids: CASRRGQGQVVYF.

This clone was recorded many times. The chain joins TRBV20-1 to TRBJ2-2; weak D call: TRBD1 (5 bases). Germline V lookup: CDR1 DFQATT, CDR2 SNEGSKA (reference sequence). V lost 6 bases and J 0 bases, leaving 8 bases between the germline ends. The CDR3 is 13 residues long. The CDR3 DNA reads TGCAGTGCGTACAGGACGAACACCGGGGAGCTGTTTTTT. Protein sequence: CSAYRTNTGELFF.

In its sample, this clone is medium-sized. The V gene is TRBV5-1, the J gene TRBJ2-1; 9 bases align to TRBD2. CDR1 SGHRS and CDR2 YFSETQ come from the germline V gene. V dropped 2 bases and J dropped 4; count of bases not matched to a gene: 7. There are 16 residues in the CDR3. CDR3 sequence reads: CASSFLSGSRYNEQFF. CDR3 DNA: TGCGCCAGCAGCTTTCTTAGCGGGAGTCGGTACAATGAGCAGTTCTTC.

V usage is TRBV30 and J usage is TRBJ1-2; weak D call: TRBD1 (5 bases). The CDR3 is made up of 13 amino acids. The germline gives CDR1 GTSNPN, CDR2 SVGIG (reference sequence). Trimming left V 0 bases short and J 5 bases short, with 10 bases between. CDR3 protein: CAWSVTGRYGYTF. The DNA for the CDR3 is TGTGCCTGGAGTGTAACGGGACGATATGGCTACACCTTC.

This chain uses TRBV6-2 or TRBV6-3 with TRBJ2-7, with 12 nucleotides matching TRBD2. Germline values: CDR1 MNHEY, CDR2 SVGEGT. The CDR3 has 16 residues. V shed 5 bases, J shed 1 base, and the junction held 6 bases outside the gene matches. CDR3 sequence reads: CASSGNGLAGSYEQYF. CDR3 DNA: TGTGCCAGCAGTGGCAACGGACTAGCGGGATCCTACGAGCAGTACTTC.

This clone rates as medium-sized. The CDR3 reads CASSLEGQGQGSPLHF. For the CDR3, the DNA is TGCGCCAGCAGCCTGGAGGGTCAGGGGCAGGGTTCACCCCTCCACTTT. This chain joins TRBV5-1 and TRBJ1-6, with D perhaps TRBD1 (6 bases). V gave up 4 bases and J gave up 9 bases, with 20 bases separating them. Germline values: CDR1 SGHRS, CDR2 YFSETQ. The CDR3 is made up of 16 amino acids. The whole variable domain, filled in from reference TRBV5-1 and TRBJ1-6, reads KAGVTQTPRYLIKTRGQQVTLSCSPISGHRSVSWYQQTPGQGLQFLFEYFSETQRNKGNFPGRFSGRQFSNSRSEMNVSTLELGDSALYLCASSLEGQGQGSPLHFGNGTRLTVT.

The sample holds many counts of this clone. V usage is TRBV20-1 and J usage is TRBJ1-6, with 10 bases aligning to TRBD1. Germline-derived CDR1 and CDR2 are DFQATT and SNEGSKA (reference sequence). V shed 0 bases and J 6 bases; nucleotides not matched to a gene: 5. The CDR3 spans 16 residues. CDR3 protein: CSARETGGAFNSPLHF. In DNA, the CDR3 is TGCAGTGCTAGAGAGACAGGGGGCGCATTTAATTCACCCCTCCACTTT.

This clone showed up many times. The V and J genes are TRBV28 and TRBJ2-3; possibly TRBD2 for D (5 bases). Germline CDR1 and CDR2: MDHEN and SYDVKM. The CDR3 runs to 13 residues. V was cut by 6 bases and J by 6 bases, with 13 bases left in between. The CDR3 is CASRRASPDTQYF. The CDR3, as DNA: TGTGCCAGCAGGCGGGCTAGCCCCGATACGCAGTATTTT.

This clone has at least ten counts. The gene calls are TRBV7-2 and TRBJ2-5; possible D gene TRBD2, 6 bases. CDR1 and CDR2 (germline): SGHTA, FQGNSA. Trimming took 5 bases from V and 2 from J, leaving 18 bases between them. The CDR3 runs 16 residues. DNA of the CDR3: TGTGCCAGCAGCCGTAAAAAGGGTCGGGGGCAAGAGACCCAGTACTTC. Translated: CASSRKKGRGQETQYF.

The V gene is TRBV20-1, the J gene TRBJ2-7, with 9 bases matching TRBD2. Germline CDR1 DFQATT, CDR2 SNEGSKA (reference sequence). This CDR3 is built from 16 residues. Losses at the gene ends were 6 bases for V and 3 bases for J; bases not matched to a gene: 15. In DNA form, the CDR3 reads TGCAGTGCCAACAACCGCGGGCGGGAGGGAAACTACGAGCAGTACTTC. Its protein is CSANNRGREGNYEQYF.

The chain employs TRBV18 and TRBJ1-1; D remains unclear. The CDR3 is 14 residues long. V was trimmed by 6 bases and J by 0 bases, leaving 11 bases between them. Germline loops: CDR1 KGHSH, CDR2 LQKENI. The CDR3 bases are TGTGCCAGCTCTCGCGGGTCGATGAACACTGAAGCTTTCTTT. Its translation: CASSRGSMNTEAFF.

The rearrangement links TRBV10-3 to TRBJ2-5, with a possible D match to TRBD2 (5 bases). Trimming shortened V by 7 bases and J by 7 bases, and 16 bases separated the two germline ends. This CDR3 is 13 amino acids long. From germline, CDR1 is ENHRY and CDR2 SYGVKD. The CDR3: CAITQTSNGTQYF. For the CDR3, the DNA is TGTGCCATCACTCAAACTAGTAATGGGACCCAGTACTTC.

This clone is deemed medium-sized (0.01 to 0.1%). The rearrangement joins TRBV6-4 to TRBJ2-3; 9 bases fit TRBD2. Germline V CDR1 and CDR2: MRHNA, SNTAGT. This CDR3 region has 15 residues. V shed 3 bases, J shed 6 bases, and the junction held 7 bases outside the gene matches. In nucleotides, the CDR3 is TGTGCCAGCAGTGAACAGGGACTAGCAAGTGATACGCAGTATTTT. Amino acid sequence: CASSEQGLASDTQYF.

This clone was picked up many times. The chain employs TRBV7-8 and TRBJ2-5; 8 bases line up with TRBD1. After removal of 3 bases from V and 4 bases from J, the junction contained 7 bases not matched to a gene. Germline assignment: CDR1 SGHVS and CDR2 FQNEAQ. The CDR3 consists of 15 residues. The DNA for the CDR3 is TGTGCCAGCAGCTTTTCAGGGGGCGCCGGAGAGACCCAGTACTTC. It specifies CASSFSGGAGETQYF.

This clone was seen ten or more times. The chain is built from TRBV7-8 and TRBJ2-1, with TRBD2 matching over 7 bases. The CDR3 has 14 amino acids. J was trimmed by 7 bases and V by 0 bases; bases with no gene match: 3. CDR1 and CDR2 (germline): SGHVS, FQNEAQ. The CDR3 DNA sequence: TGTGCCAGCAGCTTAGCAATCGGGAGGAATGAGCAGTTCTTC. As protein: CASSLAIGRNEQFF.

This chain uses TRBV20-1 with TRBJ2-1, with D possibly TRBD2 on 5 matching bases. Germline-derived CDR1 and CDR2 are DFQATT and SNEGSKA (reference sequence). This CDR3 region has 15 residues. Trimming shortened V by 3 bases and J by 7 bases, and 19 bases separated the two germline ends. The CDR3 nucleotides read TGCAGTGCTAGTGATTCGACAAACGGCGGGAATGAGCAGTTCTTC. Protein product: CSASDSTNGGNEQFF.

The rearrangement links TRBV6-1 to TRBJ2-7; TRBD2 might be the D (5 bases). The V end lost 8 bases, the J end lost 3 bases, and 8 bases lay between the germline ends. Germline CDR1 reads MNHNS; CDR2 reads SASEGT. The CDR3 sequence is 11 residues long. The CDR3 region has the DNA TGTGCCAGCGAGGAGGACTACGAGCAGTACTTC. This codes for CASEEDYEQYF.

This clone was seen only a few times. The chain employs TRBV19 and TRBJ1-1, with TRBD1 matching 7 bases. J lost 7 bases, V lost 9 bases, and 8 bases had no gene match. The germline CDR1 and CDR2 sequences are LNHDA and SQIVND (reference sequence). The CDR3 sequence is 12 residues long. Here the CDR3 DNA reads TGTGCCAGCAGAAAGACAGGGAGTGAAGCTTTCTTT. It encodes CASRKTGSEAFF. Looking up the rest from reference TRBV19 and TRBJ1-1 gives the full variable domain: DGGITQSPKYLFRKEGQNVTLSCEQNLNHDAMYWYRQDPGQGLRLIYYSQIVNDFQKGDIAEGYSVSREKKESFPLTVTSAQKNPTAFYLCASRKTGSEAFFGQGTRLTVV.